This TCR beta chain was sequenced during a study of OX40 agonist ivuxolimab in advanced cancers. Libraries were prepared by immunoSEQ multiplex PCR; TCRdb keeps only in-frame clonotypes and omits some of them. Of approximately 38,000 clones in the sample, roughly 90% were seen once. The germline V gene has CDR1 SEHNR and CDR2 FQNEAQ (reference sequence). This CDR3 region has 15 residues. V was clipped by 5 bases and J by 1 base, with 11 bases between them. This receptor was obtained from an adult with an advanced solid tumor such as melanoma, head and neck, liver or kidney cancer. This sequence joins TRBV7-9 and TRBJ2-2; D gene uncertain. Source: CD4+ or CD8+ T cells sorted from blood, taken in a trial of the OX40 agonist ivuxolimab. The CDR3 reads CASSIPSRNTGELFF. The CDR3, as DNA: TGTGCCAGCAGCATACCCTCGAGGAACACCGGGGAGCTGTTTTTT. The full variable domain, in which reference TRBV7-9 and TRBJ2-2 provide the parts outside the CDR3, is DTGVSQNPRHKITKRGQNVTFRCDPISEHNRLYWYRQTLGQGPEFLTYFQNEAQLEKSRLLSDRFSAERPKGSFSTLEIQRTEQGDSAMYLCASSIPSRNTGELFFGEGSRLTVL.